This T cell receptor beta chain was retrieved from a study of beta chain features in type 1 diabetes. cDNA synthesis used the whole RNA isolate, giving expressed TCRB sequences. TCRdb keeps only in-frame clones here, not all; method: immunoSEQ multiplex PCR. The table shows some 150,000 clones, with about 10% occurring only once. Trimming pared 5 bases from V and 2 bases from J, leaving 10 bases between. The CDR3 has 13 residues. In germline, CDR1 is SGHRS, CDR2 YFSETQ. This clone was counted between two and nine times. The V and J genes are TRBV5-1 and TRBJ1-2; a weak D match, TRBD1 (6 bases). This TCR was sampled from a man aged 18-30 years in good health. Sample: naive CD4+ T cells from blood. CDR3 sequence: CASSYRVNYGYTF. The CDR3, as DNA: TGCGCCAGCAGTTACAGGGTAAACTATGGCTACACCTTC.